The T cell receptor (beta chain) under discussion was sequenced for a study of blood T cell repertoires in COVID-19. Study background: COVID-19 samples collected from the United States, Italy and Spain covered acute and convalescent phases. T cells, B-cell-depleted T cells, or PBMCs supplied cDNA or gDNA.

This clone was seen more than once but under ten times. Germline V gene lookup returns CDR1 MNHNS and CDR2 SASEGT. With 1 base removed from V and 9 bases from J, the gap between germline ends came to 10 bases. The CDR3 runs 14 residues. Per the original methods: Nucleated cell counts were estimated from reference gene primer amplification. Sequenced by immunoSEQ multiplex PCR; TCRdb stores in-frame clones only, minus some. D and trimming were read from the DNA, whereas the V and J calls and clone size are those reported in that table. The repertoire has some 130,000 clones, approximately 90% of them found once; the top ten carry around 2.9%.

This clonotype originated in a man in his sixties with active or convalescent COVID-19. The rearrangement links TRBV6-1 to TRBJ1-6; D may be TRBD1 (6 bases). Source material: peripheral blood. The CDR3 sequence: CASSEETGISPLHF. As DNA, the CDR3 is TGTGCCAGCAGTGAAGAGACAGGCATTTCACCCCTCCACTTT.